The following is a T cell receptor (beta chain) sequence with its context. The antigen it binds to is not known. Per-base qualities were not stored, and no clone one base away is much larger. From its cysteine to its phenylalanine, the CDR3 spans 14 amino acids. Left in the record is the CDR3 DNA by itself, 42 bases read in frame from the first base. Sequences SGDLS (CDR1) and YYNGEE (CDR2) are obtained from the germline V gene. A distance of 11 bases separates the germline ends of V and J, which lose 2 bases and 4 bases respectively. Libraries were constructed by the immunoSEQ multiplex PCR assay. TCRdb retrieved this table from immuneACCESS and kept in-frame rearrangements only. Not all clones are present; in checked studies, unresolved V genes account for under half, and no reason is known for the remainder. In this sample the table shows 55,000 or so clones, approximately 96% of which occur a single time. The ten top clones hold approximately 0.075% of the sample.

This specimen comes from a study of T cells after somatic rescue of genetic block (dated by TCRdb to about 2020). Turning to the overall study: The study assessed how robust, over the long term, a T-cell system was when the system had developed through somatic rescue of a genetic block in T-cell development.

Sequencing was carried out using peripheral blood mononuclear cells (PBMCs). This receptor was obtained from a child younger than two. The V and J segments used are TRBV9 and TRBJ2-3; a tentative D call is TRBD2 (6 bases match). The CDR3 amino acid sequence is: CASSVSGRSDTQYF. The sequenced DNA is TGTGCCAGCAGCGTCAGTGGGAGGTCAGATACGCAGTATTTT.